This TCR beta chain was sequenced for a study of regulatory T cells in long-lasting Graves disease. Both iRepertoire HTBI primers and Arm-PCR of CDR3 regions were used to build the TCR beta libraries. In TCRdb, the multiplex PCR reads were re-called with MiXCR into one record per CDR3 protein. The sample has 400,000 to 500,000 distinct CDR3 sequences; less than 20% are singletons. This clonotype was observed many times. Time point meaning: newly diagnosed GD, antithyroid drugs for less than 3 months. RNA extracted from PBMCs served as the sequencing template. The same data also contributed to another study, on T cells in Graves' hyperthyroidism and ophthalmopathy.

The TCR originated in a woman in her late teens or twenties with Graves disease. Sequenced here: peripheral blood mononuclear cells (PBMCs), sampled at new diagnosis, from a patient treated with antithyroid drugs.

The CDR3 region has the DNA TGTGCCAGCAGACCACTAACGAGGCCTAACTATGGCTACACCTTC. Translation: CASRPLTRPNYGYTF. The gene calls are TRBV6-1 and TRBJ1-2; D gene ambiguous. Germline-derived CDR1 and CDR2 are MNHNS and SASEGT. V was trimmed by 6 bases and J by 0 bases, leaving 14 bases between them. This CDR3 is 15 amino acids long.